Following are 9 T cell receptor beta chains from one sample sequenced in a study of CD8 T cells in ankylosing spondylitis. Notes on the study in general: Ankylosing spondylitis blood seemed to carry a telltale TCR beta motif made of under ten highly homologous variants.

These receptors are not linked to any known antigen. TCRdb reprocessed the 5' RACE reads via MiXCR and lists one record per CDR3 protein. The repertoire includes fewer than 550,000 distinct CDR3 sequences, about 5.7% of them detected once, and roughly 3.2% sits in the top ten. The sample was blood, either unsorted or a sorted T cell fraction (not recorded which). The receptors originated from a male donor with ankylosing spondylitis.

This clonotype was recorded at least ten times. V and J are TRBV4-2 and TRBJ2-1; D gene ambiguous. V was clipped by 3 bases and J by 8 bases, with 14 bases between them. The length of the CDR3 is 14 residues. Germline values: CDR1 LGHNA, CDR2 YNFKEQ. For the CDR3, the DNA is TGTGCCAGCAGCCAGGTATCCGGCCGGGATGAGCAGTTCTTC. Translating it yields CASSQVSGRDEQFF.

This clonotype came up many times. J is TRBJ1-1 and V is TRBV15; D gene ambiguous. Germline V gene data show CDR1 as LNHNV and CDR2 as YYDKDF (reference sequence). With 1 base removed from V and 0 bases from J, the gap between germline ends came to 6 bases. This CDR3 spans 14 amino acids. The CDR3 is CATSRVRLNTEAFF. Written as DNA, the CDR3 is TGTGCCACCAGCAGAGTACGGCTGAACACTGAAGCTTTCTTT.

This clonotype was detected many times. In nucleotides, the CDR3 is TGCGCCAGCAGCCCCTTGACAGGGGGCTCCTACGAGCAGTACTTC. Protein product: CASSPLTGGSYEQYF. The chain is built from TRBV5-1 and TRBJ2-7; 9 bases map to TRBD1. The trim removed 4 bases at V and 0 bases at J, leaving 5 bases unmatched. The CDR3 consists of 15 residues. Germline values: CDR1 SGHRS, CDR2 YFSETQ. Looking up the rest from reference TRBV5-1 and TRBJ2-7 gives the full variable domain: KAGVTQTPRYLIKTRGQQVTLSCSPISGHRSVSWYQQTPGQGLQFLFEYFSETQRNKGNFPGRFSGRQFSNSRSEMNVSTLELGDSALYLCASSPLTGGSYEQYFGPGTRLTVT.

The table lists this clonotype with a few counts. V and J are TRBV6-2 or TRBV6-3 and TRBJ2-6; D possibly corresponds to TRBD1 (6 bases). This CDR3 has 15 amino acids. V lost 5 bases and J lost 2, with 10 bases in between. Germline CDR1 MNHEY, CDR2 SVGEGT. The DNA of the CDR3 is TGTGCCAGCAGTCGAGCAGGGGCTGGGGCCAACGTCCTGACTTTC. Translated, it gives CASSRAGAGANVLTF.

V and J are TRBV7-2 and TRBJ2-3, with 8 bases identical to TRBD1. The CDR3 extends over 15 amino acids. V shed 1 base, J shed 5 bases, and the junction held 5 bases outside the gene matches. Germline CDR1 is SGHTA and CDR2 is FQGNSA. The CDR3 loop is CASSLEQGEVDTQYF. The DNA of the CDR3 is TGTGCCAGCAGCTTAGAACAGGGGGAGGTAGATACGCAGTATTTT.

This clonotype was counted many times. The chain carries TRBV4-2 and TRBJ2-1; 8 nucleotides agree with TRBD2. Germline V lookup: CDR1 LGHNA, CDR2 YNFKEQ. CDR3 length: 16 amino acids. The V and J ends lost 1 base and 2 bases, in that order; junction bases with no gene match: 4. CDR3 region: CASSQGSGSPYNEQFF. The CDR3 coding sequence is TGTGCCAGCAGCCAAGGAAGCGGGAGCCCCTACAATGAGCAGTTCTTC.

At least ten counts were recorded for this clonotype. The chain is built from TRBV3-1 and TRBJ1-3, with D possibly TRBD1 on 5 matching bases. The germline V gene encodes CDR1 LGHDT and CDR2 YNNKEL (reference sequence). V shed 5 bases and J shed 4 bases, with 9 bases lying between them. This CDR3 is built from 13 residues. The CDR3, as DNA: TGTGCCAGCAGCACGCGGGGCGGAAACACCATATATTTT. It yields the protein CASSTRGGNTIYF.

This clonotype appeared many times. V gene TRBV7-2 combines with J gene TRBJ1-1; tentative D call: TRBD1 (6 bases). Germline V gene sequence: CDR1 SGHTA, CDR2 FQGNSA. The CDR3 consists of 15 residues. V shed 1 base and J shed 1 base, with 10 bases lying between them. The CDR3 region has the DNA TGTGCCAGCAGCTTAGTTCGACAGGCGAACACTGAAGCTTTCTTT. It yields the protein CASSLVRQANTEAFF.

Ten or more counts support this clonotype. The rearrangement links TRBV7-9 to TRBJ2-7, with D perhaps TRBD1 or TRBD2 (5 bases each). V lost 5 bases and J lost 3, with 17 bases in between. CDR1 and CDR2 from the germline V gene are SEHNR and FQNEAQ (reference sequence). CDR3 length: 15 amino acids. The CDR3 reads CASSPAKGRDYEQYF. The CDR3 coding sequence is TGTGCCAGCAGCCCCGCAAAGGGGAGAGACTACGAGCAGTACTTC.